The 18 T cell receptor beta chains listed next were all sequenced from one sample in a study of OX40 agonist ivuxolimab in advanced cancers. Library preparation was by the immunoSEQ multiplex PCR assay. In its TCRdb copy, this immuneACCESS table keeps in-frame sequences only and misses some clones. Where compared with another copy, unresolved V genes explain less than half of these, and the others have no known cause. The sample profile shows fewer than 25,000 clones; over 80% of them were found once. The top ten constitute 20% of the sample. The sample in question was CD4+ or CD8+ T cells sorted from blood, obtained in a trial of the OX40 agonist ivuxolimab. Receptors were obtained from an adult with an advanced solid tumor such as melanoma, head and neck, liver or kidney cancer.

The chain combines TRBV9 with TRBJ2-2; D may be TRBD1 (6 bases). Germline V gene lookup returns CDR1 SGDLS and CDR2 YYNGEE. There are 15 residues in the CDR3. V was shortened by 2 bases and J by 4 bases, with 12 bases between the two germline ends. The chain's CDR3 is CASSVDRIFTGELFF. The CDR3, as DNA: TGTGCCAGCAGCGTTGACAGGATATTCACCGGGGAGCTGTTTTTT.

This clone showed up just once. The J gene is TRBJ2-1, the V gene TRBV19; the match to TRBD2 covers 7 bases. This CDR3 is 14 amino acids long. J was trimmed by 4 bases and V by 6 bases; bases with no gene match: 6. Per germline, CDR1 LNHDA and CDR2 SQIVND (reference sequence). This chain's CDR3 is CASRSASGYNEQFF. In DNA form, the CDR3 reads TGTGCCAGTAGAAGCGCTAGCGGTTACAATGAGCAGTTCTTC.

This clone was detected only once. The V and J genes are TRBV5-1 and TRBJ1-1, with D possibly TRBD1 on 6 matching bases. The CDR3 is made up of 17 amino acids. Germline values: CDR1 SGHRS, CDR2 YFSETQ. V shed 1 base and J shed 0 bases, with 16 bases lying between them. As DNA, the CDR3 is TGCGCCAGCAGCTTGAGCCCGGGACACCAGTTGAACACTGAAGCTTTCTTT. As protein: CASSLSPGHQLNTEAFF.

This chain joins TRBV28 and TRBJ2-3; D is unclear. V lost 7 bases and J 1 base, leaving 12 bases between the germline ends. The CDR3 consists of 14 residues. CDR1 is MDHEN, CDR2 SYDVKM, per germline. The CDR3 loop reads CASKGSWGTDTQYF. As DNA, the CDR3 is TGTGCCAGCAAAGGGTCGTGGGGCACAGATACGCAGTATTTT. Combining the CDR3 with reference TRBV28 and TRBJ2-3 gives the whole variable domain DVKVTQSSRYLVKRTGEKVFLECVQDMDHENMFWYRQDPGLGLRLIYFSYDVKMKEKGDIPEGYSVSREKKERFSLILESASTNQTSMYLCASKGSWGTDTQYFGPGTRLTVL.

The chain joins TRBV18 to TRBJ2-1; possible D gene TRBD2, 6 bases. The CDR3 runs 16 residues. V shed 4 bases and J shed 0 bases, with 13 bases lying between them. Germline assignment: CDR1 KGHSH and CDR2 LQKENI. The CDR3 nucleotides read TGTGCCAGCTCACTAAGCGGGTCGAGCTCCTACAATGAGCAGTTCTTC. Its protein is CASSLSGSSSYNEQFF.

This rearrangement joins TRBV14 to TRBJ1-2; D remains ambiguous. V shed 1 base and J shed 0 bases, with 9 bases lying between them. Germline V gives CDR1 SGHDN, CDR2 FVKESK. This CDR3 has 15 amino acids. Written as DNA, the CDR3 is TGTGCCAGCAGCCAAGTAGTGCCCGCTAACTATGGCTACACCTTC. It encodes CASSQVVPANYGYTF.

This clone ranks as medium-sized. This chain uses TRBV5-1 with TRBJ2-7; D possibly corresponds to TRBD2 (5 bases). The germline V gene encodes CDR1 SGHRS and CDR2 YFSETQ. CDR3 length: 14 residues. The ends were cut back, 5 bases at V and 0 bases at J, with 12 bases in the middle. The CDR3 bases are TGCGCCAGCAGTCCCAGCGGAGGCTCCTACGAGCAGTACTTC. Protein: CASSPSGGSYEQYF.

The V gene is TRBV5-5, the J gene TRBJ1-1; tentatively, D is TRBD1 (5 bases). Germline CDR1 reads SGHKS; CDR2 reads YYEKEE (reference sequence). CDR3 length: 13 amino acids. Trimming cost V 2 bases and J 3 bases, with 8 bases left between them. The DNA of the CDR3 is TGTGCCAGCAGCTTCTGGGGGGACACTGAAGCTTTCTTT. Its protein product is CASSFWGDTEAFF.

The chain is built from TRBV16 and TRBJ2-7; 7 bases are shared with TRBD1. With V trimmed by 0 bases and J by 7 bases, 3 bases remained unmatched. Per germline, CDR1 KGHSY and CDR2 FQNENV. The CDR3 is 13 amino acids. The CDR3 sequence is CASSQSGRGEQYF. The CDR3 nucleotides are TGTGCCAGCAGCCAATCAGGCAGGGGGGAGCAGTACTTC.

The rearrangement joins TRBV7-9 to TRBJ2-2; 8 nucleotides align to TRBD2. In germline, CDR1 is SEHNR, CDR2 FQNEAQ (reference sequence). The CDR3 totals 15 residues. The V and J ends lost 6 bases and 2 bases, in that order; junction bases with no gene match: 5. CDR3 nucleotides: TGTGCCAGCAGGCGAGCGGGGGATAACACCGGGGAGCTGTTTTTT. Protein product: CASRRAGDNTGELFF.

The V gene is TRBV6-5, the J gene TRBJ2-7; 11 bases are shared with TRBD1. The V segment lost 0 bases and the J segment 5 bases; nucleotides outside the gene matches: 6. This CDR3 region has 16 residues. Germline V gene sequence: CDR1 MNHEY, CDR2 SVGAGI. The CDR3 is CASSYSGQGAVNEQYF. DNA for the CDR3: TGTGCCAGCAGTTACTCCGGACAGGGGGCTGTCAACGAGCAGTACTTC.

V usage is TRBV6-1 and J usage is TRBJ2-7; D gene uncertain. CDR3 length: 11 amino acids. V was pared by 6 bases and J by 3 bases, with 6 bases between. Per the germline V gene, CDR1 is MNHNS and CDR2 is SASEGT. CDR3 residues: CASSYLYEQYF. For the CDR3, the DNA is TGTGCCAGCAGCTACCTCTACGAGCAGTACTTC.

The rearrangement links TRBV25-1 to TRBJ1-5; TRBD1 matches at 8 bases. Germline CDR1 is MGHDK and CDR2 is SYGVNS. V shed 2 bases, J shed 1 base, and the junction held 7 bases outside the gene matches. CDR3 length equals 17 residues. The CDR3 DNA reads TGTGCCAGCAGTGAACAGGAACAGGGGGGGAGCAATCAGCCCCAGCATTTT. Its protein product is CASSEQEQGGSNQPQHF.

V usage is TRBV5-1 and J usage is TRBJ2-7, with TRBD1 as a possible D gene (5 bases). The germline CDR1 and CDR2 sequences are SGHRS and YFSETQ. The CDR3 covers 15 residues. V dropped 0 bases and J dropped 2 bases, with 12 bases sitting between them. CDR3 protein: CASSLVQGSTYEQYF. In DNA, the CDR3 is TGCGCCAGCAGCTTGGTGCAGGGCTCGACCTACGAGCAGTACTTC. The full variable domain, its missing parts supplied by reference TRBV5-1 and TRBJ2-7, is KAGVTQTPRYLIKTRGQQVTLSCSPISGHRSVSWYQQTPGQGLQFLFEYFSETQRNKGNFPGRFSGRQFSNSRSEMNVSTLELGDSALYLCASSLVQGSTYEQYFGPGTRLTVT.

The rearrangement joins TRBV6-5 to TRBJ1-4; weak D call: TRBD1 (5 bases). There are 16 residues in the CDR3. CDR1 and CDR2 (germline): MNHEY, SVGAGI. With 2 bases removed from V and 6 bases from J, the gap between germline ends came to 16 bases. The CDR3: CASSYPSGRGDEKLFF. The CDR3 DNA sequence: TGTGCCAGCAGTTACCCTAGCGGGCGAGGGGATGAAAAACTGTTTTTT.

CDR3 protein: CASSTHGAGELFF. In DNA form, the CDR3 reads TGTGCCAGCAGCACCCACGGGGCCGGGGAGCTGTTTTTT. V gene TRBV14 combines with J gene TRBJ2-2; a possible D gene is TRBD2 (5 bases). The CDR3 runs to 13 residues. Germline V gene lookup returns CDR1 SGHDN and CDR2 FVKESK. V was clipped by 5 bases and J by 6 bases, with 10 bases between them. The complete variable domain, with remaining parts taken from reference TRBV14 and TRBJ2-2, reads EAGVTQFPSHSVIEKGQTVTLRCDPISGHDNLYWYRRVMGKEIKFLLHFVKESKQDESGMPNNRFLAERTGGTYSTLKVQPAELEDSGVYFCASSTHGAGELFFGEGSRLTVL.

This clone was seen a few times. The rearrangement uses TRBV5-6 and TRBJ2-7; D is possibly TRBD1 (6 bases). Trimming cost V 0 bases and J 1 base, with 8 bases left between them. The germline gives CDR1 SGHDT, CDR2 YYEEEE. The CDR3 covers 14 residues. The chain's CDR3 is CASSLAGQSYEQYF. CDR3 nucleotides: TGTGCCAGCAGCTTGGCCGGACAGTCCTACGAGCAGTACTTC.

The V gene is TRBV28, the J gene TRBJ1-2; 7 bases map to TRBD1. The CDR3 runs 14 residues. The germline CDR1 and CDR2 sequences are MDHEN and SYDVKM. V shed 7 bases and J 4 bases; nucleotides not matched to a gene: 9. CDR3 bases: TGTGCCAGCAACCCAGGGACAGCCTTCTATGGCTACACCTTC. Encoded protein: CASNPGTAFYGYTF.